The 10 T cell receptor beta chains below were found in one sample sequenced in a study of blood T cell repertoires in COVID-19. Here immunoSEQ multiplex PCR was the method, and the copy in TCRdb shows in-frame clones only, minus some. This table has about 400,000 clones, 70% to 90% appearing once. Sequenced: PBMCs or T cells enriched from blood (not recorded which). The receptor set was obtained from a man aged 40-49 years in a cohort exposed to, infected with or recovered from COVID-19 (not recorded which).

The genes are TRBV3-1 (or the pseudogene TRBV3-2) and TRBJ1-3; D not resolved. Trimming cost V 0 bases and J 5 bases, with 5 bases left between them. Germline values: CDR1 LGHDT, CDR2 YNNKEL (reference sequence). The CDR3 length is 13 residues. This CDR3 reads CASSQDRRNTIYF. DNA of the CDR3: TGTGCCAGCAGCCAAGATCGTAGAAACACCATATATTTT.

This rearrangement joins TRBV19 to TRBJ2-7; maybe TRBD2 (6 bases). Germline assignment: CDR1 LNHDA and CDR2 SQIVND (reference sequence). Trimming left V 4 bases short and J 3 bases short, with 13 bases between. CDR3 length: 14 amino acids. CDR3 coding DNA: TGTGCCAGTAGTAGGGGAGGCCAACTCTACGAGCAGTACTTC. Translation: CASSRGGQLYEQYF.

This clone was counted a few times. Other nucleotide sequences in the sample specify the same CDR3. The genes are TRBV5-1 and TRBJ1-4, with D possibly being TRBD1 (5 bases). The V gene's germline CDR1 is SGHRS and CDR2 YFSETQ. This CDR3 is built from 15 residues. V lost 0 bases and J 8 bases, leaving 14 bases between the germline ends. CDR3 in DNA: TGCGCCAGCAGCTTGGAAGGGCAGGGAAACGAAAAACTGTTTTTT. It translates to CASSLEGQGNEKLFF.

This chain uses TRBV28 with TRBJ1-5; 8 nucleotides align to TRBD1. CDR1 MDHEN and CDR2 SYDVKM come from the germline V gene. Germline trimming cut 5 bases from V and 6 bases from J; bases unmatched to any gene: 9. There are 15 residues in the CDR3. The DNA for the CDR3 is TGTGCCAGCAGTCCAGCCGGGGACAGGACTCAGCCCCAGCATTTT. It is translated as CASSPAGDRTQPQHF.

This clone occurred a few times. The chain employs TRBV14 and TRBJ1-2; weak D call: TRBD1 (5 bases). The germline CDR1 and CDR2 sequences are SGHDN and FVKESK. The CDR3 contains 12 residues. Trimming pared 1 base from V and 11 bases from J, leaving 11 bases between. The CDR3 sequence is CASSQAGGWYTF. CDR3 nucleotides: TGTGCCAGCAGCCAAGCCGGGGGATGGTACACCTTC.

A single count supports this clone. The chain combines TRBV5-1 with TRBJ2-2, with D hard to call. The V gene's germline CDR1 is SGHRS and CDR2 YFSETQ. The CDR3 is 14 amino acids. V was cut by 3 bases and J by 3 bases, with 9 bases left in between. CDR3 sequence: CASSSTEYTGELFF. The CDR3 nucleotides are TGCGCCAGCAGCTCTACAGAGTACACCGGGGAGCTGTTTTTT.

The V call is TRBV6-4, the J call TRBJ1-2, with D unresolved. V dropped 6 bases and J dropped 2 bases, with 13 bases sitting between them. Looked up from germline, CDR1 is MRHNA and CDR2 is SNTAGT. The CDR3 is 14 residues long. In DNA, the CDR3 is TGTGCCAGCAGACCGACAAGTCCAAACTATGGCTACACCTTC. Translated, it gives CASRPTSPNYGYTF.

This chain joins TRBV9 and TRBJ1-2; D is uncertain. CDR1 is SGDLS and CDR2 is YYNGEE in the germline V gene. This CDR3 spans 13 amino acids. The V gene lost 3 bases and the J gene lost 5 bases, with 11 bases spanning the gap. The CDR3 DNA reads as TGTGCCAGCAGCGCCCGGGGAAATTATGGCTACACCTTC. It is translated as CASSARGNYGYTF.

J is TRBJ1-2 and V is TRBV10-3; D may be TRBD1 (6 bases). Deletions cut 4 bases from V and 7 bases from J, with 7 bases between. Looked up from germline, CDR1 is ENHRY and CDR2 is SYGVKD. The CDR3 runs to 11 residues. The CDR3 region is CAISAGVGYTF. The DNA for the CDR3 is TGTGCCATCAGTGCAGGGGTTGGCTACACCTTC.

The chain has TRBV3-1 (or the pseudogene TRBV3-2) and TRBJ2-2; possibly TRBD1 for D (5 bases). The length of the CDR3 is 15 residues. CDR1 and CDR2 from the germline V gene are LGHDT and YNNKEL (reference sequence). With 3 bases removed from V and 0 bases from J, the gap between germline ends came to 8 bases. As DNA, the CDR3 is TGTGCCAGCAGCCAGATACAGGCGAACACCGGGGAGCTGTTTTTT. Amino acid sequence: CASSQIQANTGELFF.